A single sample is the source of the 10 T cell receptor beta chains below, sequenced in a study of OX40 agonist ivuxolimab in advanced cancers. Measured with immunoSEQ multiplex PCR; TCRdb has only the in-frame clones, and not every one. The sample contains approximately 98,000 clones, roughly 80% of which appear only once. This sample comprised CD4+ or CD8+ T cells sorted from blood, obtained in a trial of the OX40 agonist ivuxolimab. Source of these receptors: an adult with an advanced solid tumor such as melanoma, head and neck, liver or kidney cancer.

This clone was detected a few times. The V call is TRBV14, the J call TRBJ2-1; TRBD2 matches 8 bases. The CDR3 runs to 20 residues. CDR1 SGHDN and CDR2 FVKESK come from the germline V gene. V gave up 1 base and J gave up 1 base; unmatched junction bases: 15. The CDR3 sequence is CASSQGGGRKSIGSYNEQFF. The CDR3 DNA reads TGTGCCAGCAGCCAAGGCGGGGGGAGGAAGTCCATAGGGTCCTACAATGAGCAGTTCTTC.

The rearrangement links TRBV21-1 to TRBJ1-6; the D call TRBD1 from the table was never checked on the DNA. TRBV21-1 is assigned pseudogene status. CDR3 length: 18 amino acids. CDR3 sequence reads: CASSKAPPRRGDNSPLHF. In DNA form, the CDR3 reads TGTGCCAGCAGCAAAGCACCCCCCCGCAGGGGCGATAATTCACCCCTCCACTTT.

This clone has just a few counts. The chain couples TRBV2 to TRBJ1-6, with no clear D. Germline V gives CDR1 SNHLY, CDR2 FYNNEI. Between the trimmed V and J ends, which lost 6 bases and 0 bases, there was a span of 9 bases. The CDR3 is made up of 15 amino acids. The CDR3 DNA reads TGTGCCAGCAGATCCTCCTTCTCCTATAATTCACCCCTCCACTTT. As protein: CASRSSFSYNSPLHF.

The rearrangement joins TRBV6-5 to TRBJ1-1; D gene ambiguous. Germline V gene data show CDR1 as MNHEY and CDR2 as SVGAGI. Trimming removed 3 bases from V and 3 bases from J, with 8 bases in between. The CDR3 sequence is 13 residues long. CDR3 in DNA: TGTGCCAGCAGTTATCAGGCCGACACTGAAGCTTTCTTT. This translates into CASSYQADTEAFF.

V gene TRBV6-1 combines with J gene TRBJ2-7, with a possible D match to TRBD2 (5 bases). Trimming took 4 bases from V and 2 from J, leaving 21 bases between them. CDR1 MNHNS and CDR2 SASEGT come from the germline V gene. The length of the CDR3 is 17 residues. The CDR3, as DNA: TGTGCCAGCAGTGTTTCTACACTGAGCGGTAGCACCTACGAGCAGTACTTC. It encodes CASSVSTLSGSTYEQYF.

The rearrangement joins TRBV11-3 to TRBJ1-2, with unresolved D. V was clipped by 4 bases and J by 0 bases, with 12 bases between them. This CDR3 has 15 residues. CDR1 and CDR2 (germline): SGHNT, YENEEA. The CDR3 DNA reads TGTGCCAGCAGCTCCTGGTACCGACCTAACTATGGCTACACCTTC. Encoded protein: CASSSWYRPNYGYTF. The whole variable domain, remainder taken from reference TRBV11-3 and TRBJ1-2, is EAGVVQSPRYKIIEKKQPVAFWCNPISGHNTLYWYLQNLGQGPELLIRYENEEAVDDSQLPKDRFSAERLKGVDSTLKIQPAELGDSAVYLCASSSWYRPNYGYTFGSGTRLTVV.

The chain combines TRBV28 with TRBJ1-5; D is ambiguous. CDR1 and CDR2 (germline): MDHEN, SYDVKM. This CDR3 comprises 17 residues. The germline V and J ends were trimmed by 2 bases and 0 bases, with 14 bases remaining between them. The CDR3 bases are TGTGCCAGCAGTTTAAGCCCCCCAGGATATAGCAATCAGCCCCAGCATTTT. Translation gives CASSLSPPGYSNQPQHF.

This clone was detected only once. The CDR3, as DNA: TGTGCCAGCAGCGGGGCCCTAGGCCTGACTCAACGGACGCAGTATTTT. Amino acid sequence: CASSGALGLTQRTQYF. The chain recombines TRBV9 with TRBJ2-3; no firm D call. CDR3 length: 16 residues. CDR1 and CDR2 (germline): SGDLS, YYNGEE. The germline V and J ends were trimmed by 3 bases and 9 bases, with 23 bases remaining between them. Full variable domain (rest looked up from reference TRBV9 and TRBJ2-3): DSGVTQTPKHLITATGQRVTLRCSPRSGDLSVYWYQQSLDQGLQFLIQYYNGEERAKGNILERFSAQQFPDLHSELNLSSLELGDSALYFCASSGALGLTQRTQYFGPGTRLTVL.

The chain couples TRBV5-4 to TRBJ1-1, with D possibly matching TRBD1 (5 bases). Germline assignment: CDR1 SGHNT and CDR2 YYREEE (reference sequence). The CDR3 runs 13 residues. V was trimmed by 1 base and J by 1 base, leaving 5 bases between them. The CDR3 protein is CASSLRGNTEAFF. The CDR3 DNA follows: TGTGCCAGCAGCTTGAGGGGGAACACTGAAGCTTTCTTT.

The rearrangement joins TRBV2 to TRBJ1-1; 11 nucleotides align to TRBD1. With 7 bases clipped from V and 2 bases from J, the junction kept 6 bases outside the gene matches. The CDR3 is made up of 15 amino acids. In germline, CDR1 is SNHLY, CDR2 FYNNEI. CDR3 nucleotide sequence: TGTGCCAGCACGGGGGACAGGGGGATAAACACTGAAGCTTTCTTT. It is translated as CASTGDRGINTEAFF.